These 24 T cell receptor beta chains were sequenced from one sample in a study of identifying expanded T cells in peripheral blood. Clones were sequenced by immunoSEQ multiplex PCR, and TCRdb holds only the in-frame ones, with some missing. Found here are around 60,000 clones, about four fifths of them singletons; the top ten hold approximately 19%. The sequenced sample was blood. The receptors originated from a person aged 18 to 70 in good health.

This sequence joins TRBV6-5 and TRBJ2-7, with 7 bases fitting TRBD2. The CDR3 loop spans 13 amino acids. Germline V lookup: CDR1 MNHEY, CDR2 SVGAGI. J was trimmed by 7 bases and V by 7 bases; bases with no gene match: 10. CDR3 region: CASTPGQGGEQYF. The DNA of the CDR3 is TGTGCCAGCACCCCGGGCCAGGGAGGGGAGCAGTACTTC.

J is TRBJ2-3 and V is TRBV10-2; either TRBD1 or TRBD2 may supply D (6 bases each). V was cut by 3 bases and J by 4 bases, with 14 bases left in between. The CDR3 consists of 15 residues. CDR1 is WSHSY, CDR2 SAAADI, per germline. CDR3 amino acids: CASSDYGGRSDTQYF. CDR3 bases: TGCGCCAGCAGTGATTATGGGGGGCGTTCAGATACGCAGTATTTT.

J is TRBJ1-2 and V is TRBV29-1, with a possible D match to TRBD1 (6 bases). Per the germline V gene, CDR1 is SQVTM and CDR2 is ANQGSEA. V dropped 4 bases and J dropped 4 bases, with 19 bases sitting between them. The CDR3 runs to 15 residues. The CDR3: CSVAAPGQSSYGYTF. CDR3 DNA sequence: TGCAGCGTTGCCGCGCCCGGACAGAGTAGCTATGGCTACACCTTC.

The CDR3 spells CASSLSDIEQFF. CDR3 DNA sequence: TGTGCCAGCAGTTTATCGGATATTGAGCAGTTCTTC. The chain recombines TRBV2 with TRBJ2-1; no firm D call. Germline V gene lookup returns CDR1 SNHLY and CDR2 FYNNEI. The length of the CDR3 is 12 residues. Trimming took off 5 bases at V and 9 bases at J, with 11 bases between the two ends. Full variable domain (rest looked up from reference TRBV2 and TRBJ2-1): EPEVTQTPSHQVTQMGQEVILRCVPISNHLYFYWYRQILGQKVEFLVSFYNNEISEKSEIFDDQFSVERPDGSNFTLKIRSTKLEDSAMYFCASSLSDIEQFFGPGTRLTVL.

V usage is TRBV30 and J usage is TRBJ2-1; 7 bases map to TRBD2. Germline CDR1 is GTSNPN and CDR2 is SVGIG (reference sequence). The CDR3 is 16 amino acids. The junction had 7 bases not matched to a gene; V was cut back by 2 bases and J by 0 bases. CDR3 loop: CAWSILGGSSYNEQFF. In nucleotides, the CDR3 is TGTGCCTGGAGTATCTTGGGCGGGAGCTCCTACAATGAGCAGTTCTTC.

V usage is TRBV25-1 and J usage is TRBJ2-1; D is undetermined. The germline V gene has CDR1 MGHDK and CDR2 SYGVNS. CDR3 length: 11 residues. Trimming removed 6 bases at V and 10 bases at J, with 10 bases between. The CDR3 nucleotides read TGTGCCAGCAGGGAGAACGGGGAGCAGTTCTTC. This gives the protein CASRENGEQFF.

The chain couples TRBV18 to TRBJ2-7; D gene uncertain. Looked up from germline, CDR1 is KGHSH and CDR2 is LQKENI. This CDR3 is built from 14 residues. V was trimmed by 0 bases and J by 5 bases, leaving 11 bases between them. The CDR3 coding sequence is TGTGCCAGCTCACCACCCGTTTTTGCCGACGAGCAGTACTTC. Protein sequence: CASSPPVFADEQYF.

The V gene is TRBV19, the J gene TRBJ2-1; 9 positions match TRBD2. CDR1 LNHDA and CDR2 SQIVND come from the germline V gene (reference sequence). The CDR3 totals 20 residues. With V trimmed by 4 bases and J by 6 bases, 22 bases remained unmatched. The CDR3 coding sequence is TGTGCCAGTAGTAGCTCCCATGGGCGGGGGGGCCCGAAGGTACGCAATGAGCAGTTCTTC. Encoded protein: CASSSSHGRGGPKVRNEQFF.

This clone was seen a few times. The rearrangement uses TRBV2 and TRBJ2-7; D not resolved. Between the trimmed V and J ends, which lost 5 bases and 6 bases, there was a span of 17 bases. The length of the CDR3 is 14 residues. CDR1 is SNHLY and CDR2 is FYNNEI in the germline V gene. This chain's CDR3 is CASSNQGLVSEQYV. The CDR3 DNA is TGTGCCAGCAGTAACCAAGGATTGGTTAGCGAGCAGTACGTC.

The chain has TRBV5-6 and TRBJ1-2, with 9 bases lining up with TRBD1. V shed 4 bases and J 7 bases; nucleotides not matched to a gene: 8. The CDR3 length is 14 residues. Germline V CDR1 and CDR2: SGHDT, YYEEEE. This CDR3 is CASSGRDRAGGYTF. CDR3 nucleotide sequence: TGTGCCAGCAGCGGCCGGGACAGGGCTGGTGGCTACACCTTC.

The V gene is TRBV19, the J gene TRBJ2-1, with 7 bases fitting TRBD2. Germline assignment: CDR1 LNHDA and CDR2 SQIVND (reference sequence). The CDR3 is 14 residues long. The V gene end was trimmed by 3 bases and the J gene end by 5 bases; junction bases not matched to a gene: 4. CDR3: CASSMTSRDNEQFF. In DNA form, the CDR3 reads TGTGCCAGTAGTATGACTAGCCGAGACAATGAGCAGTTCTTC.

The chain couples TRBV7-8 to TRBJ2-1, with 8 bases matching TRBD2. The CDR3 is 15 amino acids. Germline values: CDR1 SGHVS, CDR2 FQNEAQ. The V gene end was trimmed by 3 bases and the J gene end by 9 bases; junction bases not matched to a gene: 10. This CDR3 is CASSFKAGGFSEQFF. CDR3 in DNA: TGTGCCAGCAGCTTCAAGGCGGGGGGTTTTAGTGAGCAGTTCTTC.

The CDR3 is CASSSGQGSGETQYF. The CDR3, as DNA: TGTGCCAGCAGCTCGGGACAGGGGAGCGGAGAGACCCAGTACTTC. The chain couples TRBV11-3 to TRBJ2-5; 10 positions agree with TRBD1. The J segment lost 4 bases and the V segment lost 4 bases, leaving 6 bases of the junction unmatched. Germline V gives CDR1 SGHNT, CDR2 YENEEA. CDR3 length: 15 amino acids.

CDR3 amino acids: CAWGGTSTDTQYF. The CDR3 DNA follows: TGTGCCTGGGGGGGTACTAGCACAGATACGCAGTATTTT. This sequence joins TRBV30 and TRBJ2-3; D is possibly TRBD1 or TRBD2 (5 bases each). Germline assignment: CDR1 GTSNPN and CDR2 SVGIG (reference sequence). V lost 5 bases to trimming and J lost 0 bases, with 9 bases between them. This CDR3 region has 13 residues.

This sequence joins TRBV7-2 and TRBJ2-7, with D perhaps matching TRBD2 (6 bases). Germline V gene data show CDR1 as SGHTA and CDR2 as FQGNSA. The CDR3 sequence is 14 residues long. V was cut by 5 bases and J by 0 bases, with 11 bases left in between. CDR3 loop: CASSRDWGSYEQYF. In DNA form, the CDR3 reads TGTGCCAGCAGCCGGGACTGGGGCTCCTACGAGCAGTACTTC. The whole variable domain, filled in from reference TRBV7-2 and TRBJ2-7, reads GAGVSQSPSNKVTEKGKDVELRCDPISGHTALYWYRQSLGQGLEFLIYFQGNSAPDKSGLPSDRFSAERTGGSVSTLTIQRTQQEDSAVYLCASSRDWGSYEQYFGPGTRLTVT.

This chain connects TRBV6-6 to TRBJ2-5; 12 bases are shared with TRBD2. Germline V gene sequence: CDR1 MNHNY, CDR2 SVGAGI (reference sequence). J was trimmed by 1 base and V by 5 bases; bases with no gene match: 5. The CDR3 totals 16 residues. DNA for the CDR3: TGTGCCAGCAGTCCCGGACTAGCGGGGCCCCAAGAGACCCAGTACTTC. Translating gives CASSPGLAGPQETQYF.

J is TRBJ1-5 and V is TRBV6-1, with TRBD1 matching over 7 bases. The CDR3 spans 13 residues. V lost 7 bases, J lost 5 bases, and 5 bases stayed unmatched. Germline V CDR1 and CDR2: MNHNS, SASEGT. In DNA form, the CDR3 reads TGTGCCAGCACCCGGACAGGAGATCAGCCCCAGCATTTT. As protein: CASTRTGDQPQHF.

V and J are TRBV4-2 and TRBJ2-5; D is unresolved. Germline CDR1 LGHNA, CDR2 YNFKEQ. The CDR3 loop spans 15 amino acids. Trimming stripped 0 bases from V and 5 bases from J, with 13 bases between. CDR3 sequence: CASSQELAGVETQYF. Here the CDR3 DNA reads TGTGCCAGCAGCCAAGAATTGGCTGGGGTGGAGACCCAGTACTTC.

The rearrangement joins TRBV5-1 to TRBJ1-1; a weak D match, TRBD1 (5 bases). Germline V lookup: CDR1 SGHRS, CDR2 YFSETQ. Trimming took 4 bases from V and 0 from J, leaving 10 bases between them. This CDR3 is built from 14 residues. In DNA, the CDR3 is TGCGCCAGCAGCCCGGGGCCTATGAACACTGAAGCTTTCTTT. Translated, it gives CASSPGPMNTEAFF.

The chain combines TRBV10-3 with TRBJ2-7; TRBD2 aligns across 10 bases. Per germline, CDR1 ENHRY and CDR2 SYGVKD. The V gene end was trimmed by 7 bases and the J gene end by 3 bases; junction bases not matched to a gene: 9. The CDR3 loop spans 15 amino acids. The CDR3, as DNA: TGTGCCATCACCCCCGGGACTAGCGATTACTACGAGCAGTACTTC. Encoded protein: CAITPGTSDYYEQYF.

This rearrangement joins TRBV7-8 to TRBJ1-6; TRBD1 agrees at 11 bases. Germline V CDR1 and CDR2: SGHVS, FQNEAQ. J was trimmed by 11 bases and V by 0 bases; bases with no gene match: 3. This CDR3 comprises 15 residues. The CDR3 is CASSLAGQGAPPLHF. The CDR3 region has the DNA TGTGCCAGCAGCTTAGCCGGACAGGGGGCTCCACCCCTCCACTTT.

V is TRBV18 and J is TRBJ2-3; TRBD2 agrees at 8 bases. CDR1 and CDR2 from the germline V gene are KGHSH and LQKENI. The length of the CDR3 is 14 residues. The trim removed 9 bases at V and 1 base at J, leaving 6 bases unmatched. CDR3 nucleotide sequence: TGTGCCAGTCGAGTGACTAGCGGCACAGATACGCAGTATTTT. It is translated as CASRVTSGTDTQYF. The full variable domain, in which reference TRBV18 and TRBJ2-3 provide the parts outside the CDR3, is NAGVMQNPRHLVRRRGQEARLRCSPMKGHSHVYWYRQLPEEGLKFMVYLQKENIIDESGMPKERFSAEFPKEGPSILRIQQVVRGDSAAYFCASRVTSGTDTQYFGPGTRLTVL.

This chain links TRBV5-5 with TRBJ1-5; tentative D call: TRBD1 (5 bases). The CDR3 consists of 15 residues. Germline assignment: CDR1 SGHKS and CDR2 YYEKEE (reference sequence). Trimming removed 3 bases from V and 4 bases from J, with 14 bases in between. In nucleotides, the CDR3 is TGTGCCAGCAGCTGGGACGAGGTTAGGAATCAGCCCCAGCATTTT. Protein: CASSWDEVRNQPQHF.

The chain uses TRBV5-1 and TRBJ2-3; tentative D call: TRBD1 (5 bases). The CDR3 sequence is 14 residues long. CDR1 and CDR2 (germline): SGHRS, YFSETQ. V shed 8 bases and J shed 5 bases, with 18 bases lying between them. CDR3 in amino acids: CASGWAGLEDTQYF. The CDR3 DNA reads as TGCGCCAGTGGTTGGGCAGGGTTAGAAGATACGCAGTATTTT.